This T cell receptor (beta chain) was recorded in a study of cytomegalovirus exposure and HLA in healthy donors. PCR primers comprised 60 Vbeta and 13 Jbeta primers. Measured with immunoSEQ multiplex PCR; TCRdb has only the in-frame clones, and not every one. The sample lists 150,000 to 200,000 clones, roughly 81% occurring once. Germline lookup yields CDR1 LGHNT and CDR2 FRNRAP. Between the trimmed V and J ends, which lost 5 bases and 0 bases, there was a span of 11 bases. The CDR3 is 15 amino acids. V usage is TRBV12-5 and J usage is TRBJ1-3; D is unresolved. Sequencing input: PBMCs. This clonotype was obtained from a man aged 18 to 30 in good health and CMV-seropositive. The CDR3 loop reads CASGPDWSSGNTIYF. The DNA for the CDR3 is TGTGCTAGTGGTCCTGACTGGAGCTCTGGAAACACCATATATTTT.